This T cell receptor (beta chain) comes out of a study of T cell responses to AZD1222 COVID-19 vaccine. Assay: immunoSEQ multiplex PCR; the TCRdb copy retains only in-frame clones and omits some. There are under 200,000 clones in the sample; 85% to 95% occur only once, and 4.4% lies in the top ten. V was cut by 11 bases and J by 2 bases, with 15 bases left in between. Germline V lookup: CDR1 MNHEY, CDR2 SVGAGI. The CDR3 extends over 14 amino acids. Sequencing was performed on peripheral blood, taken on day 0 of AZD1222 vaccination. The genes are TRBV6-5 and TRBJ2-2; D gene uncertain. The clonotype comes from an adult in good health. Here the CDR3 DNA reads TGTGCCGCCGGTTCCGGGCGAAACACCGGGGAGCTGTTTTTT. Its translation is CAAGSGRNTGELFF.